This is a list of T cell receptor beta chains from one sample in a study of blood T cell repertoires in COVID-19. TCRdb's table, derived via immunoSEQ multiplex PCR, lists solely in-frame clones and lacks some. The sample contains approximately 290,000 clones, roughly 84% of which appear only once. The sequenced material came from peripheral blood. All receptors come from a human donor with COVID-19, enrolled during active disease. The donor label of this sample is uncertain. Both conserved end residues are part of each CDR3. D genes are given only for firm matches. Size is stated for part of the rows, as once, few or many counts, or as a class when the clone is expanded.

TRBD2	TRBJ2-3	.	TRBV10-2	TGCGCCAGCAGCCGGACTAGCGGGATTGCTAGCACAGATACGCAGTATTTT	CASSRTSGIASTDTQYF
TRBD1	TRBJ2-7	.	TRBV28	TGTGCCAGCCTTACTAGACAGGGGGCCCACGAGCAGTACTTC	CASLTRQGAHEQYF
TRBD1	TRBJ2-5	.	TRBV28	TGTGCCAGCAGTTTATCTCTGCAGGGGGCGTTCGGGGAGACCCAGTACTTC	CASSLSLQGAFGETQYF
TRBD1	TRBJ1-2	many	TRBV23-1	TGCGCCAGCAGTCCCTGGCTCCCGACAGGGCCCTATGGCTACACCTTC	CASSPWLPTGPYGYTF
.	TRBJ1-1	.	TRBV28	TGTGCCAGCAGTATTACTACAGGCGCCGGGACTGAAGCTTTCTTT	CASSITTGAGTEAFF
TRBD1	TRBJ1-2	.	TRBV3-1/TRBV3-2	TGTGCCAGCAGCCAAGGGGTGACAGGGGGCGCCTATGGCTACACCTTC	CASSQGVTGGAYGYTF
TRBD1	TRBJ2-7	.	TRBV5-1	TGCGCCAGCAGCTGGACAGGGGGCCCCTACGAGCAGTACTTC	CASSWTGGPYEQYF
.	TRBJ1-4	.	TRBV18	TGTGCCAGCTCCGCCCTCGGGGGAACTAATGAAAAACTGTTTTTT	CASSALGGTNEKLFF
.	TRBJ2-1	.	TRBV28	TGTGCCAGCAGTTCCCCGCTGCGGGCTTCCTACAATGAGCAGTTCTTC	CASSSPLRASYNEQFF
.	TRBJ1-1	few	TRBV19	TGTGCCAGTAGTCAACAGGGATACACTGAAGCTTTCTTT	CASSQQGYTEAFF
TRBD2	TRBJ2-1	.	TRBV3-1/TRBV3-2	TGTGCCAGCAGCCTACGACTAGCGGGAGGTGACTTGGGGAGGTTCGCTGAGCAGTTCTTC	CASSLRLAGGDLGRFAEQFF
TRBD1	TRBJ1-2	.	TRBV19	TGTGCCAGTAGTATGATGACAGGGTCCAAAGTTGGCTACACCTTC	CASSMMTGSKVGYTF
TRBD1	TRBJ1-5	few	TRBV7-2	TGTGCCAGCAGCGGCGACAGGGCTTCCAATCAGCCCCAGCATTTT	CASSGDRASNQPQHF
TRBD1	TRBJ1-2	.	TRBV4-1	TGCGCCAGCAGCCTTCGGGACAGCAACTATGGCTACACCTTC	CASSLRDSNYGYTF
.	TRBJ2-4	.	TRBV28	TGTGCCAGCAGTTCCTGGGGAGGCCAAAACATTCAGTACTTC	CASSSWGGQNIQYF
TRBD2	TRBJ2-7	few	TRBV11-2	TGTGCCAGCAGCTCGGGACTATTCTCCTACGAGCAGTACTTC	CASSSGLFSYEQYF
.	TRBJ1-6	.	TRBV7-9	TGTGCCAGCAGCTCCCCAAGGCAGGCTATGAATTCACCCCTCCACTTT	CASSSPRQAMNSPLHF
TRBD1	TRBJ1-2	.	TRBV28	TGTGCCAGCAGCCCGTTTTCAGGGGACAGGCCCCTTGCTAACTATGGCTACACCTTC	CASSPFSGDRPLANYGYTF
TRBD1	TRBJ2-1	.	TRBV11-3	TGTGCCAGCAGCCACGTGGGACAGGAGGGGAATGAGCAGTTCTTC	CASSHVGQEGNEQFF
.	TRBJ2-5	few	TRBV18	TGTGCCAGCTCACCCGGTGGGGCGGGGAAAGAGACCCAGTACTTC	CASSPGGAGKETQYF
TRBD2	TRBJ2-7	few	TRBV5-1	TGCGCCAGCAGCTTAGGGACTAGTCGGCTCGAGCAGTACTTC	CASSLGTSRLEQYF
.	TRBJ2-2	.	TRBV14	TGTGCCAGCAGCAGAAGAGGGAGCGGGGAGCTGTTTTTT	CASSRRGSGELFF
TRBD2	TRBJ2-7	.	TRBV2	TGTGCCAGCAGTCCCTTAGCGGGAGGCTCCTACGAGCAGTACTTC	CASSPLAGGSYEQYF
TRBD1	TRBJ1-1	.	TRBV28	TGTGCCAGCCGTATACAGGGGCTGAACACTGAAGCTTTCTTT	CASRIQGLNTEAFF
.	TRBJ1-5	.	TRBV5-6	TGTGCCAGCAGCTTAGGACAGTCCCAGCCCCAGCATTTT	CASSLGQSQPQHF
TRBD1	TRBJ1-2	.	TRBV10-3	TGTGCCACTTTAGGGCAGGGGGATTATGGCTACACCTTC	CATLGQGDYGYTF
.	TRBJ1-2	.	TRBV3-1/TRBV3-2	TGTGCCAGCAGCCAAGAACCCCAGGGTGGCGGCTACACCTTC	CASSQEPQGGGYTF
.	TRBJ2-2	.	TRBV5-1	TGCGCCAGCAGCATGACTTATACCGGGGAGCTGTTTTTT	CASSMTYTGELFF
.	TRBJ1-2	.	TRBV7-2	TGTGCCAGCAGCTTAGTGCAGGGTCTGTATGGCTACACCTTC	CASSLVQGLYGYTF
TRBD2	TRBJ2-1	.	TRBV19	TGTGCCAGTAGCTTACTAGCGGGAGGGCCTAATGAGCAGTTCTTC	CASSLLAGGPNEQFF
TRBD1	TRBJ1-6	.	TRBV6-5	TGTGCCAGCAGTCTAGACAGGGGCGGTAATTCACCCCTCCACTTT	CASSLDRGGNSPLHF
.	TRBJ2-2	.	TRBV5-5	TGTGCCAGCAGCTTGTTCAGGAACACCGGGGAGCTGTTTTTT	CASSLFRNTGELFF
TRBD2	TRBJ2-1	.	TRBV29-1	TGCAGCGTTGAAGATCTGGGACTAGCGGGAGGCAGCTCCTACAATGAGCAGTTCTTC	CSVEDLGLAGGSSYNEQFF
.	TRBJ1-5	.	TRBV10-3	TGTGCCATCAGTGAAGCAGGGCTGAGCAATCAGCCCCAGCATTTT	CAISEAGLSNQPQHF
TRBD2	TRBJ2-5	.	TRBV5-1	TGCGCCAGCAGCTTGGTGGGGGGGAAAGAGACCCAGTACTTC	CASSLVGGKETQYF
TRBD2	TRBJ2-3	few	TRBV6-5	TGTGCCAGCAGTCAGAGGCGGGAGGCCGGAGATACGCAGTATTTT	CASSQRREAGDTQYF
.	TRBJ1-1	.	TRBV19	TGTGCCAGTAGTATAGTACAAGGAGGAGTAAACACTGAAGCTTTCTTT	CASSIVQGGVNTEAFF
.	TRBJ1-5	.	TRBV6-2/TRBV6-3	TGTGCCAGCAGTTACCCAGGCACAGTCAGCAATCAGCCCCAGCATTTT	CASSYPGTVSNQPQHF
TRBD1	TRBJ1-5	once	TRBV27	TGTGCCAGCAGTCGAGACTATCAAACAGGGGGCAGTCGTCAGCCCCAGCATTTT	CASSRDYQTGGSRQPQHF